The 5 T cell receptor beta chains presented below share a single source sample, sequenced in a study of T cell changes during pregnancy in multiple sclerosis. Using immunoSEQ multiplex PCR, the repertoire was profiled, and TCRdb retains in-frame clones only, with some absent. The sample has around 27,000 clones; more than 80% are singletons. Sequenced material: CD4+ T cells from peripheral blood mononuclear cells, taken in the first trimester of pregnancy. Every receptor here comes from a female donor with multiple sclerosis, enrolled in a pregnancy study.

This rearrangement joins TRBV5-5 to TRBJ1-2; D is unresolved. The length of the CDR3 is 14 residues. V gave up 5 bases and J gave up 6 bases, with 17 bases separating them. Germline V gives CDR1 SGHKS, CDR2 YYEKEE (reference sequence). The CDR3, as DNA: TGTGCCAGCAGACCCCTTCAGGAGGGTCATGGCTACACCTTC. It is translated as CASRPLQEGHGYTF. The entire variable domain, with the rest obtained from reference TRBV5-5 and TRBJ1-2, is as follows: DAGVTQSPTHLIKTRGQQVTLRCSPISGHKSVSWYQQVLGQGPQFIFQYYEKEERGRGNFPDRFSARQFPNYSSELNVNALLLGDSALYLCASRPLQEGHGYTFGSGTRLTVV.

The V and J genes are TRBV30 and TRBJ1-5; possible D gene TRBD1, 5 bases. Germline V gives CDR1 GTSNPN, CDR2 SVGIG (reference sequence). The CDR3 consists of 13 residues. V was shortened by 7 bases and J by 5 bases, with 15 bases between the two germline ends. The CDR3 nucleotides read TGTGCCTTGGGGGGAGCGATTTATCAGCCCCAGCATTTT. The encoded protein is CALGGAIYQPQHF.

V is TRBV19 and J is TRBJ2-3, with TRBD1 matching 7 bases. The CDR3 has 17 amino acids. The V gene end was trimmed by 6 bases and the J gene end by 2 bases; junction bases not matched to a gene: 14. Germline assignment: CDR1 LNHDA and CDR2 SQIVND (reference sequence). CDR3 in DNA: TGTGCCAGTAGCCCCGCCCCGGAAGGGGGCTCCACAGATACGCAGTATTTT. As protein: CASSPAPEGGSTDTQYF.

This chain uses TRBV6-6 with TRBJ2-7; 7 positions match TRBD1. Trimming cost V 6 bases and J 5 bases; bases outside gene matches: 10. CDR1 MNHNY and CDR2 SVGAGI come from the germline V gene (reference sequence). The CDR3 length is 14 residues. The DNA of the CDR3 is TGTGCCAGCAGCCCCTACCAGGGGGTACACGAGCAGTACTTC. This gives the protein CASSPYQGVHEQYF.

The V gene is TRBV11-2, the J gene TRBJ2-5; 8 bases align to TRBD2. V trimming: 5 bases; J trimming: 5 bases; junction bases outside the gene matches: 7. The CDR3 has 14 residues. Germline V CDR1 and CDR2: SGHAT, FQNNGV. CDR3 loop: CASSIRGGRETQYF. The CDR3 nucleotides are TGTGCCAGCAGCATTCGGGGGGGCCGGGAGACCCAGTACTTC.